Listed below are T cell receptor beta chains from one sample, sequenced in a study of long-term antiretroviral therapy in people with HIV. Profiled with immunoSEQ multiplex PCR; TCRdb holds only in-frame clones, not every one. The table lists tens of thousands of clones, around 80% of them singletons. The sequencing used unsorted PBMCs, collected approximately 2.9 years after starting antiretroviral therapy. Receptor source: a man between 25 and 39 years old with HIV. Both conserved end residues are part of each CDR3. Fields, in order: CDR3 length, clone size, D gene, V gene, J gene, CDR3 DNA, CDR3 protein. D genes are given only for firm matches. Clone size, where shown, is once, few, many, or a class for clones that have expanded.

>16|-|-|TRBV6-1|TRBJ2-7
TGTGCCAGCAGTGAAGTCTGGGGGGCGCGGAGCTACGAGCAGTACTTC
CASSEVWGARSYEQYF
>14|-|TRBD2|TRBV14|TRBJ2-5
TGTGCCAGCAGCCAAGGCGGGACTAAGGAGACCCAGTACTTC
CASSQGGTKETQYF
>16|-|-|TRBV30|TRBJ1-3
TGTGCTAGAACGAGCGGGGGGCGAGGCTCTGGAAACACCATATATTTT
CARTSGGRGSGNTIYF
>14|-|-|TRBV7-9|TRBJ1-5
TGTGCCAGCAGCCTACAGGGCGGCAATCAGCCCCAGCATTTT
CASSLQGGNQPQHF
>16|-|TRBD1|TRBV7-8|TRBJ2-3
TGTGCCAGCAGCTTCGGGACAGGCGGGTTTAGAGATACGCAGTATTTT
CASSFGTGGFRDTQYF
>13|-|-|TRBV5-4|TRBJ2-7
TGTGCCAGCAGCTTGACGGTGTACCACGAGCAGTACTTC
CASSLTVYHEQYF
>19|-|TRBD2|TRBV29-1|TRBJ2-4
TGCAGCGTTGAAGCCCGCACTAGCGGGAAGACCTTAGCCAAAAACATTCAGTACTTC
CSVEARTSGKTLAKNIQYF
>17|-|-|TRBV4-3|TRBJ2-3
TGCGCCAGCAGCCAAGATTATGGCAGGGCGGGCACAGATACGCAGTATTTT
CASSQDYGRAGTDTQYF
>19|-|TRBD1|TRBV7-9|TRBJ2-6
TGTGCCAGCAGCTCCCAGAAACAGGGGGCGGGCTCTGGGGCCAACGTCCTGACTTTC
CASSSQKQGAGSGANVLTF
>14|-|TRBD1|TRBV6-5|TRBJ1-5
TGTGCCAGCAGCCAGGGGGTAGGGAATCAGCCCCAGCATTTT
CASSQGVGNQPQHF
>13|-|TRBD1|TRBV2|TRBJ2-5
TGTGCCAGCAGTGGGGGACAGTTTGAGACCCAGTACTTC
CASSGGQFETQYF
>12|once|-|TRBV11-2|TRBJ1-4
TGTGCCAGCAGCCGGACTTATGAAAAACTGTTTTTT
CASSRTYEKLFF
>16|-|TRBD2|TRBV7-2|TRBJ2-3
TGTGCCAGCAGCTCCGTCGTAGCGGGGCGCACAGATACGCAGTATTTT
CASSSVVAGRTDTQYF
>16|-|TRBD2|TRBV28|TRBJ2-7
TGTGCCAGCAGTTTGACGGGCCTAGCGGGTGCCTACGAGCAGTACTTC
CASSLTGLAGAYEQYF
>14|few|TRBD1|TRBV11-2|TRBJ1-5
TGTGCCAGCAGCAAGGGACAGGGGGTTATGGCCCAGCATTTT
CASSKGQGVMAQHF
>18|-|-|TRBV9|TRBJ2-7
TGTGCCAGCAGCGTAGTTCCTCTGGCTCCATCCTCCTACTACGAGCAGTACTTC
CASSVVPLAPSSYYEQYF
>15|-|-|TRBV9|TRBJ1-2
TGTGCCAGCAGCGTAGTACCGGGTACTAACTATGGCTACACCTTC
CASSVVPGTNYGYTF
>12|few|-|TRBV14|TRBJ2-5
TGTGCCAGCAGCCGGACTCAAGAGACCCAGTACTTC
CASSRTQETQYF
>13|-|-|TRBV30|TRBJ1-1
TGTGCCTGGAGTGACCACAGGGACACTGAAGCTTTCTTT
CAWSDHRDTEAFF
>13|-|TRBD1|TRBV6-1|TRBJ2-5
TGTGCCAGCAGGAACAGGGGCTGGGAGACCCAGTACTTC
CASRNRGWETQYF
>16|-|TRBD1|TRBV5-6|TRBJ2-5
TGTGCCAGCAGCTTGGGTAGCAGGGGGCTACAAGAGACCCAGTACTTC
CASSLGSRGLQETQYF
>16|medium-sized|-|TRBV19|TRBJ2-1
TGTGCCAGTAGTATAGGATGGGGGGAGAATTGGGATGAGCAGTTCTTC
CASSIGWGENWDEQFF
>14|-|TRBD2|TRBV30|TRBJ2-3
TGTGCCTGGAGTGTTTACGGGAGGCCAGATACGCAGTATTTT
CAWSVYGRPDTQYF
>14|-|TRBD1|TRBV11-3|TRBJ1-1
TGTGCCAGCAGCCCCGGGACAGGGGGCACTGAAGCTTTCTTT
CASSPGTGGTEAFF
>14|-|TRBD1|TRBV5-6|TRBJ1-1
TGTGCCAGCACCCCGACAGGGGAGAACACTGAAGCTTTCTTT
CASTPTGENTEAFF
>11|-|-|TRBV30|TRBJ2-7
TGTGCCTGGAACAGGTTTGGCGAGCAGTACTTC
CAWNRFGEQYF
>16|-|TRBD2|TRBV27|TRBJ2-2
TGTGCCAGCAGTTTCGCGGGGGGAAAGGCCACCGGGGAGCTGTTTTTT
CASSFAGGKATGELFF
>13|-|TRBD2|TRBV5-1|TRBJ2-3
TGCGCCAGTGGGCCGGGGGGACCAGATACGCAGTATTTT
CASGPGGPDTQYF
>13|-|-|TRBV29-1|TRBJ2-6
TGCAGCGTTGCCGTCTCTGGGGCCAACGTCCTGACTTTC
CSVAVSGANVLTF
>14|-|-|TRBV7-2|TRBJ1-1
TGTGCCAGCAGCCCAGGGGCTGGGATGTCTGAAGCTTTCTTT
CASSPGAGMSEAFF
>14|few|-|TRBV27|TRBJ2-1
TGTGCCAGCAGACGGACGGCGTCCTACAATGAGCAGTTCTTC
CASRRTASYNEQFF
>16|once|TRBD2|TRBV14|TRBJ2-7
TGTGCCAGCAGCCAAGATCGTCCGGGAGGGAGGGACGAGCAGTACTTC
CASSQDRPGGRDEQYF
>17|-|TRBD2|TRBV7-9|TRBJ2-1
TGTGCCAGCAGCTTAGCGAGGGCTAGCGGATCCTACAATGAGCAGTTCTTC
CASSLARASGSYNEQFF
>16|once|-|TRBV15|TRBJ1-4
TGTGCCACCAGCTTGACTCCGGGACAAGCAAATGAAAAACTGTTTTTT
CATSLTPGQANEKLFF
>15|-|TRBD1|TRBV9|TRBJ2-1
TGTGCCAGCAGCGTAGGCCCAGGGGGAGTAAATGAGCAGTTCTTC
CASSVGPGGVNEQFF
>15|few|TRBD2|TRBV11-3|TRBJ2-1
TGTGCCAGCAGCTTAAGTAGCGGGGGTAACAATGAGCAGTTCTTC
CASSLSSGGNNEQFF
>15|-|TRBD1|TRBV7-2|TRBJ2-1
TGTGCCAGCAGCCCAATTCCCGGGACAGGGAATGAGCAGTTCTTC
CASSPIPGTGNEQFF
>13|few|-|TRBV27|TRBJ1-5
TGTGCCAGCGGACTTTGGGGCAATCAGCCCCAGCATTTT
CASGLWGNQPQHF
>12|-|-|TRBV6-5|TRBJ2-3
TGTGCCAGCAGTTACCAGGGAGATACGCAGTATTTT
CASSYQGDTQYF
>16|-|TRBD2|TRBV5-4|TRBJ2-2
TGTGCCAGCAGCTCCAGAGGTGGACTAGCGGGAGAGGAGCTGTTTTTT
CASSSRGGLAGEELFF
>12|-|-|TRBV7-9|TRBJ1-5
TGTGCCAGCAGCGCGGCCTATCAGCCCCAGCATTTT
CASSAAYQPQHF
>14|-|-|TRBV30|TRBJ1-1
TGTGCCTGGAGTGGTGGACGGCTGAACACTGAAGCTTTCTTT
CAWSGGRLNTEAFF
>13|-|TRBD2|TRBV7-9|TRBJ2-7
TGTGCCAGCAGCCCACTAGCGGGAGAAGAGCAGTACTTC
CASSPLAGEEQYF
>15|-|TRBD1|TRBV25-1|TRBJ1-4
TGTGCCAGCAGTGAGCAGGGGGCGATTAATGAAAAACTGTTTTTT
CASSEQGAINEKLFF
>18|few|-|TRBV18|TRBJ1-6
TGTGCCAGCTCACCACCAAGTTCCGGGATGACCTATAATTCACCCCTCCACTTT
CASSPPSSGMTYNSPLHF
>13|-|-|TRBV6-6|TRBJ2-7
TGTGCCAGCAGTTACGTATCGGGGTACGAGCAGTACTTC
CASSYVSGYEQYF
>14|-|-|TRBV5-4|TRBJ2-5
TGTGCCAGCAGCTTCGGGGGGCCGCAAGAGACCCAGTACTTC
CASSFGGPQETQYF
>15|-|TRBD1|TRBV19|TRBJ2-3
TGTGCCAGCACTCAAACAGGGGGCTGGACAGATACGCAGTATTTT
CASTQTGGWTDTQYF
>15|few|TRBD2|TRBV10-2|TRBJ2-7
TGCGCCAGCAGTGGGGGGACTAGCGGGGGTGGAGAGCAGTACTTC
CASSGGTSGGGEQYF
>11|large|-|TRBV10-3|TRBJ2-1
TGTGCCATCAGTCAGGGCAATGAGCAGTTCTTC
CAISQGNEQFF
>14|-|-|TRBV5-1|TRBJ1-2
TGCGCCAGCAGCTTGGCCGACGGGGGACGGGGCTACACCTTC
CASSLADGGRGYTF
>14|-|-|TRBV4-1|TRBJ1-2
TGCGCCAGCAGCCAAGATGCCTCCATCTATGGCTACACCTTC
CASSQDASIYGYTF
>15|-|-|TRBV19|TRBJ2-5
TGTGCCAGTAGTTCCAGACCCGGGGCCCGAGAGACCCAGTACTTC
CASSSRPGARETQYF
>11|once|-|TRBV20-1|TRBJ2-7
TGCAGTGTGAAGCGGACCTACGAGCAGTACTTC
CSVKRTYEQYF
>15|-|-|TRBV18|TRBJ1-6
TGTGCCAGCTCACCCGACATGGGTTATAATTCACCCCTCCACTTT
CASSPDMGYNSPLHF
>11|-|-|TRBV27|TRBJ1-1
TGTGCCAGCAGTTTAGGGAGGGCAGCTTTCTTT
CASSLGRAAFF
>15|-|-|TRBV27|TRBJ2-7
TGTGCCAGCAGTCCTCGCCAGGGAGTCTTCTACGAGCAGTACTTC
CASSPRQGVFYEQYF
>14|-|-|TRBV5-1|TRBJ2-4
TGCGCCAGCAGCTTGGGGACTCGCGAAAACATTCAGTACTTC
CASSLGTRENIQYF
>16|-|-|TRBV7-9|TRBJ2-1
TGTGCCAGCAGCAAGCTTAGCAGGGGACGGAACAATGAGCAGTTCTTC
CASSKLSRGRNNEQFF